The clone carrying this T cell receptor beta chain was counted only a few times. The antigen remains unidentified. Germline-derived CDR1 and CDR2 are MDHEN and SYDVKM. V shed 6 bases and J shed 6 bases, with 19 bases lying between them. The CDR3 has 15 residues. Indicated treatment: oral pan-JAK inhibitor, 5-10 mg twice daily. These data come from a study of CD8+ T cells in alopecia areata. Study-wide background: Tofacitinib administration to treated patients was oral, at 5 to 10 mg twice daily. Dosing spanned 6 to 18 months on tofacitinib, then 6 months off drug.

Study-level results: Compared with normal scalp, lesional scalp had higher clonality and more expanded CD8+ clones. Although TCR sharing was seen in mice, sharing across patients was less clear, possibly for HLA-related reasons.

Reverse transcribed after extraction, RNA yielded cDNA as the sequencing template. The assay was immunoSEQ multiplex PCR, and TCRdb's table has in-frame clones only and misses some. The table includes about 210,000 clones, over 40% detected once. This sequence joins TRBV28 and TRBJ2-3; a possible D gene is TRBD2 (6 bases). Here the sequenced sample was CD4+ T cells sorted from blood, taken around week 37, from a patient treated with tofacitinib. This sequence was found in a human donor with alopecia areata. CDR3 protein: CASSTPLEGGDTQYF. The DNA for the CDR3 is TGTGCCAGCAGCACACCCCTAGAAGGAGGGGATACGCAGTATTTT.